The 21 T cell receptor beta chains below were found in one sample sequenced in a study of T cell clonotyping in hematopoietic cell transplantation. Profiling relied on immunoSEQ multiplex PCR, and the TCRdb table lists in-frame clones only, not all of them. Seen here are approximately 30,000 clones, under 97% observed once, and the top ten hold roughly 1.4%. The sequenced sample consisted of peripheral blood mononuclear cells. Receptors originate from a man aged 50-60 years in good health. Some clones in this sample may be carry-over from other donors' samples.

This chain uses TRBV28 with TRBJ1-2; D is unresolved. The V end was cut by 8 bases, the J end by 1 base, with 8 bases between. The germline gives CDR1 MDHEN, CDR2 SYDVKM. The CDR3 runs 12 residues. The CDR3: CASEGVNYGYTF. The CDR3 region has the DNA TGTGCCAGCGAGGGAGTTAACTATGGCTACACCTTC.

The chain employs TRBV19 and TRBJ2-3; 9 positions match TRBD2. Germline trimming cut 1 base from V and 2 bases from J; bases unmatched to any gene: 7. The CDR3 extends over 17 amino acids. CDR1 is LNHDA and CDR2 is SQIVND in the germline V gene (reference sequence). CDR3 residues: CASSIAMTSGNTDTQYF. For the CDR3, the DNA is TGTGCCAGTAGTATAGCCATGACTAGCGGAAACACAGATACGCAGTATTTT.

The count of this clone is one. This rearrangement joins TRBV7-8 to TRBJ2-1, with TRBD2 identical over 10 bases. Germline-derived CDR1 and CDR2 are SGHVS and FQNEAQ. The CDR3 loop spans 18 amino acids. J was trimmed by 2 bases and V by 5 bases; bases with no gene match: 12. The CDR3 sequence: CASSKSGGASVAYNEQFF. The DNA of the CDR3 is TGTGCCAGCAGCAAAAGCGGGGGGGCCTCGGTGGCCTACAATGAGCAGTTCTTC.

This chain links TRBV11-1 with TRBJ2-7; the D gene is possibly TRBD2 (5 bases). The V end lost 3 bases, the J end lost 0 bases, and 12 bases lay between the germline ends. The CDR3 contains 15 residues. Germline-derived CDR1 and CDR2 are SGHAT and FQDESV (reference sequence). As DNA, the CDR3 is TGTGCCAGCAGCTTCTCCGGGATTTACTCCTACGAGCAGTACTTC. This gives the protein CASSFSGIYSYEQYF.

The chain couples TRBV19 to TRBJ2-3; D perhaps matches TRBD1 (6 bases). Germline CDR1 and CDR2: LNHDA and SQIVND (reference sequence). V was clipped by 4 bases and J by 1 base, with 27 bases between them. The CDR3 contains 20 residues. CDR3: CASSRGRTATPGFGTDTQYF. In nucleotides, the CDR3 is TGTGCCAGTAGTAGGGGTCGGACAGCTACTCCCGGCTTTGGCACAGATACGCAGTATTTT.

The chain couples TRBV2 to TRBJ1-2; tentatively, D is TRBD1 (6 bases). The V gene's germline CDR1 is SNHLY and CDR2 FYNNEI. V gave up 6 bases and J gave up 3 bases, with 20 bases separating them. There are 16 residues in the CDR3. The CDR3 reads CASSSISTGFYYGYTF. In DNA form, the CDR3 reads TGTGCCAGCAGCTCAATTTCAACAGGGTTCTACTATGGCTACACCTTC.

The genes are TRBV28 and TRBJ1-2; D uncertain. The CDR3 totals 12 residues. The V gene lost 6 bases and the J gene lost 4 bases, with 9 bases spanning the gap. CDR1 and CDR2 (germline): MDHEN, SYDVKM. The CDR3 reads CASSELTYGYTF. For the CDR3, the DNA is TGTGCCAGCAGCGAGTTAACCTATGGCTACACCTTC.

The chain recombines TRBV19 with TRBJ2-1; 7 bases are a match to TRBD2. The CDR3 is 16 residues long. V was clipped by 8 bases and J by 3 bases; unmatched bases: 13. In germline, CDR1 is LNHDA, CDR2 SQIVND (reference sequence). The CDR3 DNA is TGTGCCAGTCATATTGGAGGGAGGGATAACTACAATGAGCAGTTCTTC. Translation gives CASHIGGRDNYNEQFF. The variable domain in full, completed from reference TRBV19 and TRBJ2-1, reads DGGITQSPKYLFRKEGQNVTLSCEQNLNHDAMYWYRQDPGQGLRLIYYSQIVNDFQKGDIAEGYSVSREKKESFPLTVTSAQKNPTAFYLCASHIGGRDNYNEQFFGPGTRLTVL.

The rearrangement joins TRBV29-1 to TRBJ2-3; D tentatively fits TRBD1 or TRBD2 (5 bases each). CDR1 is SQVTM and CDR2 is ANQGSEA in the germline V gene. V lost 5 bases to trimming and J lost 3 bases, with 12 bases between them. This CDR3 has 13 residues. The CDR3 sequence: CSVRDHGTDTQYF. The CDR3 DNA reads TGCAGCGTTAGGGACCATGGAACAGATACGCAGTATTTT.

The gene calls are TRBV7-2 and TRBJ2-2; D not resolved. V was clipped by 5 bases and J by 2 bases, with 6 bases between them. CDR3 length: 13 amino acids. Germline lookup yields CDR1 SGHTA and CDR2 FQGNSA. The CDR3 DNA reads as TGTGCCAGCAGCGCAGTAAACACCGGGGAGCTGTTTTTT. Protein product: CASSAVNTGELFF.

The chain employs TRBV2 and TRBJ1-5; 7 bases are a match to TRBD1. Trimming at V came to 4 bases and at J to 3 bases, leaving 3 bases not matched to a gene. From germline, CDR1 is SNHLY and CDR2 FYNNEI. This CDR3 region has 14 residues. The CDR3 loop reads CASSGQGPNQPQHF. In DNA form, the CDR3 reads TGTGCCAGCAGTGGACAGGGTCCCAATCAGCCCCAGCATTTT.

The CDR3 DNA follows: TGTGCCAGCAGGGCGAGCACCGGGGAGCTGTTTTTT. This codes for CASRASTGELFF. The chain joins TRBV7-9 to TRBJ2-2; no clear D gene. CDR3 length: 12 amino acids. V lost 6 bases and J lost 4, with 6 bases in between. Looked up from germline, CDR1 is SEHNR and CDR2 is FQNEAQ (reference sequence).

The rearrangement links TRBV28 to TRBJ1-2; tentative D call: TRBD1 (5 bases). Germline CDR1 and CDR2: MDHEN and SYDVKM. The CDR3 is made up of 14 amino acids. V dropped 1 base and J dropped 2 bases, with 8 bases sitting between them. CDR3 coding DNA: TGTGCCAGCAGTTTATTAGGGGCCAACTATGGCTACACCTTC. This gives the protein CASSLLGANYGYTF.

This chain joins TRBV25-1 and TRBJ1-2, with 7 bases identical to TRBD1. The CDR3 consists of 13 residues. Germline lookup yields CDR1 MGHDK and CDR2 SYGVNS. V shed 6 bases, J shed 2 bases, and the junction held 3 bases outside the gene matches. In DNA form, the CDR3 reads TGTGCCAGCAGCTGGACAGGCAACTATGGCTACACCTTC. This translates into CASSWTGNYGYTF.

The CDR3 protein is CASSLVRGGQGLIKTQYF. The CDR3 nucleotides are TGTGCCAGCAGCTTAGTCCGGGGTGGACAGGGGTTGATAAAGACCCAGTACTTC. This chain links TRBV7-9 with TRBJ2-5; TRBD1 aligns across 9 bases. V shed 1 base and J 6 bases; nucleotides not matched to a gene: 15. The length of the CDR3 is 18 residues. Germline CDR1 SEHNR, CDR2 FQNEAQ (reference sequence). Using reference TRBV7-9 and TRBJ2-5 for the parts outside the CDR3, the full variable domain is DTGVSQNPRHKITKRGQNVTFRCDPISEHNRLYWYRQTLGQGPEFLTYFQNEAQLEKSRLLSDRFSAERPKGSFSTLEIQRTEQGDSAMYLCASSLVRGGQGLIKTQYFGPGTRLLVL.

The chain combines TRBV5-6 with TRBJ2-5, with 8 bases identical to TRBD1. Looked up from germline, CDR1 is SGHDT and CDR2 is YYEEEE. The CDR3 length is 14 residues. V dropped 4 bases and J dropped 4; count of bases not matched to a gene: 6. CDR3 sequence: CASSTPTGGETQYF. The CDR3 DNA sequence: TGTGCCAGCAGCACTCCAACAGGGGGAGAGACCCAGTACTTC. The full variable domain, with the rest looked up from reference TRBV5-6 and TRBJ2-5, is DAGVTQSPTHLIKTRGQQVTLRCSPKSGHDTVSWYQQALGQGPQFIFQYYEEEERQRGNFPDRFSGHQFPNYSSELNVNALLLGDSALYLCASSTPTGGETQYFGPGTRLLVL.

This sequence joins TRBV28 and TRBJ1-4, with a possible D match to TRBD1 (6 bases). CDR1 MDHEN and CDR2 SYDVKM come from the germline V gene. With 5 bases removed from V and 0 bases from J, the gap between germline ends came to 7 bases. The CDR3 totals 14 residues. In nucleotides, the CDR3 is TGTGCCAGCAGTACAGGGCCAACTAATGAAAAACTGTTTTTT. It yields the protein CASSTGPTNEKLFF.

The chain employs TRBV7-6 and TRBJ2-1; TRBD2 agrees at 8 bases. The CDR3 consists of 17 residues. Trimming at V came to 4 bases and at J to 6 bases, leaving 14 bases not matched to a gene. CDR1 and CDR2 (germline): SGHVS, FNYEAQ. DNA of the CDR3: TGTGCCAGCAGCTCCCTTATCGGGGGGGCAATAAGCAATGAGCAGTTCTTC. Residues: CASSSLIGGAISNEQFF. Complete variable domain (other parts from reference TRBV7-6 and TRBJ2-1): GAGVSQSPRYKVTKRGQDVALRCDPISGHVSLYWYRQALGQGPEFLTYFNYEAQQDKSGLPNDRFSAERPEGSISTLTIQRTEQRDSAMYRCASSSLIGGAISNEQFFGPGTRLTVL.

The rearrangement joins TRBV7-3 to TRBJ1-2; TRBD1 agrees at 12 bases. CDR1 and CDR2 (germline): SGHTA, FQGTGA. J was trimmed by 2 bases and V by 4 bases; bases with no gene match: 5. The CDR3 is made up of 16 amino acids. CDR3 in DNA: TGTGCCAGCAGCTCCGTGGGACAGGGGGCGAACTATGGCTACACCTTC. As protein: CASSSVGQGANYGYTF.

The rearrangement uses TRBV7-2 and TRBJ2-5; no definite D call. CDR3 length equals 14 residues. The V end lost 3 bases, the J end lost 5 bases, and 13 bases lay between the germline ends. Germline V gene data show CDR1 as SGHTA and CDR2 as FQGNSA. The CDR3 sequence: CASSFEWASETQYF. The CDR3 DNA reads TGTGCCAGCAGCTTCGAGTGGGCCAGTGAGACCCAGTACTTC.

The chain employs TRBV6-1 and TRBJ1-5; D is unclear. The CDR3 is 14 amino acids. Per germline, CDR1 MNHNS and CDR2 SASEGT. Trimming cost V 1 base and J 9 bases, with 13 bases left between them. In DNA, the CDR3 is TGTGCCAGCAGTGAAGGTCCCACAACTTCGCCCCAGCATTTT. This sequence encodes CASSEGPTTSPQHF.